Sequencing of this TCR beta chain was carried out in a study of monozygotic twins with inflammatory bowel disease. Input per TCR library consisted of 3500 ng of total RNA. TCRdb processed the 5' RACE reads again and assigns one entry to each CDR3 protein, with no DNA. The sample totals about 99,000 distinct CDR3 sequences. Germline V gene data show CDR1 as KGHDR and CDR2 as SFDVKD. This CDR3 has 15 amino acids. With regard to this clonotype: Its matching antigen is unknown.

The study, taken as a whole, reports: The analysis yielded no support for one strong signal or clonotype associated with IBD.

V gene TRBV24-1 combines with J gene TRBJ2-2. The sequence was collected from a human donor with ulcerative colitis or Crohn's disease, or a healthy co-twin of an affected twin (not recorded which). The sequencing input was blood. The CDR3 sequence: CATSDLTVNTGELFF.